This passage covers 23 T cell receptor beta chains from one sample sequenced in a study of CD8 T cells in ankylosing spondylitis. In TCRdb, the 5' RACE reads were re-called with MiXCR into one record per CDR3 protein. The sample has approximately 340,000 distinct CDR3 sequences; 14% to 15% are singletons. Specimen: blood, either unsorted or a sorted T cell fraction (not recorded which). The receptors here all came from a male donor with ankylosing spondylitis or in good health (not recorded which).

The chain recombines TRBV7-8 with TRBJ2-1; no clear D. Looked up from germline, CDR1 is SGHVS and CDR2 is FQNEAQ. Trimming pared 2 bases from V and 6 bases from J, leaving 11 bases between. The CDR3 is 14 residues long. As DNA, the CDR3 is TGTGCCAGCAGCTTAATTGCCCGCAGCAATGAGCAGTTCTTC. Protein: CASSLIARSNEQFF. The full variable domain, its missing parts supplied by reference TRBV7-8 and TRBJ2-1, is GAGVSQSPRYKVAKRGQDVALRCDPISGHVSLFWYQQALGQGPEFLTYFQNEAQLDKSGLPSDRFFAERPEGSVSTLKIQRTQQEDSAVYLCASSLIARSNEQFFGPGTRLTVL.

This clonotype was counted only a few times. The rearrangement joins TRBV12-3 or TRBV12-4 to TRBJ1-2; weak D call: TRBD1 (6 bases). The CDR3 length is 14 residues. Trimming took 5 bases from V and 8 from J, leaving 18 bases between them. The CDR3 DNA follows: TGTGCCAGCAGTCGTGGGGGCCAAGGGGTCGGCTACACCTTC. This translates into CASSRGGQGVGYTF.

This clonotype has only a few counts. The V gene is TRBV4-2, the J gene TRBJ2-6; TRBD1 is a possible D gene (6 bases). Per germline, CDR1 LGHNA and CDR2 YNFKEQ. This CDR3 is built from 18 residues. V was shortened by 4 bases and J by 1 base, with 17 bases between the two germline ends. The CDR3: CASSLVGGTDSGANVLTF. The CDR3 DNA reads TGTGCCAGCAGCCTTGTTGGGGGCACAGATTCTGGGGCCAACGTCCTGACTTTC.

The V gene is TRBV20-1, the J gene TRBJ2-3; 11 positions agree with TRBD2. J gave up 0 bases and V 3 bases, and 5 bases lay outside the gene matches. CDR1 is DFQATT, CDR2 SNEGSKA, per germline (reference sequence). The CDR3 extends over 16 amino acids. CDR3 in DNA: TGCAGTGCTAGTACTAGCGGGGGATACAGCACAGATACGCAGTATTTT. Translation gives CSASTSGGYSTDTQYF.

This clonotype was counted a few times. The rearrangement joins TRBV4-1 to TRBJ2-7, with TRBD1 matching 8 bases. This CDR3 spans 18 amino acids. With 3 bases clipped from V and 2 bases from J, the junction kept 15 bases outside the gene matches. Germline loops: CDR1 MGHRA, CDR2 YSYEKL. The CDR3 DNA reads TGCGCCAGCAGCCATACCGCCTTAAGGACAGGGCTTACCTACGAGCAGTACTTC. Amino acid sequence: CASSHTALRTGLTYEQYF.

This sequence joins TRBV6-5 and TRBJ1-2, with D tentatively TRBD1 (5 bases). This CDR3 comprises 13 residues. Germline CDR1 is MNHEY and CDR2 is SVGAGI. Deletions cut 0 bases from V and 5 bases from J, with 7 bases between. CDR3: CASSYSRQYGYTF. The CDR3 nucleotides read TGTGCCAGCAGTTACTCCCGACAGTATGGCTACACCTTC.

This chain connects TRBV5-1 to TRBJ1-5; the D gene is possibly TRBD1 (5 bases). The length of the CDR3 is 15 residues. Germline V gene lookup returns CDR1 SGHRS and CDR2 YFSETQ. V was pared by 2 bases and J by 1 base, with 10 bases between. CDR3 loop: CASSLDGASNQPQHF. DNA of the CDR3: TGCGCCAGCAGCTTAGATGGGGCCAGCAATCAGCCCCAGCATTTT.

This clonotype was seen repeatedly, ten times or more. The chain combines TRBV28 with TRBJ2-7; D assignment may be TRBD1 or TRBD2 (6 bases each). In germline, CDR1 is MDHEN, CDR2 SYDVKM. This CDR3 is built from 15 residues. V was cut by 7 bases and J by 6 bases, with 22 bases left in between. The CDR3 loop is CASTLGGSLFSEQYF. CDR3 sequence (DNA): TGTGCCAGCACCCTAGGGGGGTCCCTGTTTAGCGAGCAGTACTTC. Complete variable domain (other parts from reference TRBV28 and TRBJ2-7): DVKVTQSSRYLVKRTGEKVFLECVQDMDHENMFWYRQDPGLGLRLIYFSYDVKMKEKGDIPEGYSVSREKKERFSLILESASTNQTSMYLCASTLGGSLFSEQYFGPGTRLTVT.

This clonotype appeared a single time. The J gene is TRBJ2-5, the V gene TRBV5-6; unclear D gene. The V end lost 1 base, the J end lost 5 bases, and 12 bases lay between the germline ends. The CDR3 is made up of 14 amino acids. From germline, CDR1 is SGHDT and CDR2 YYEEEE. For the CDR3, the DNA is TGTGCCAGCAGCTTGTACGAGGTTCCCGAGACCCAGTACTTC. This encodes CASSLYEVPETQYF.

This clonotype showed up just a few times. The chain joins TRBV5-1 to TRBJ2-7; tentatively, D is TRBD1 or TRBD2 (5 bases each). Trimming removed 1 base from V and 0 bases from J, with 17 bases in between. This CDR3 has 17 residues. Germline CDR1 reads SGHRS; CDR2 reads YFSETQ. CDR3 nucleotide sequence: TGCGCCAGCAGCTTGCCTCGAACCGGGACGGACTCCTACGAGCAGTACTTC. Translation: CASSLPRTGTDSYEQYF. The variable domain in full, with the rest retrieved from reference TRBV5-1 and TRBJ2-7, is KAGVTQTPRYLIKTRGQQVTLSCSPISGHRSVSWYQQTPGQGLQFLFEYFSETQRNKGNFPGRFSGRQFSNSRSEMNVSTLELGDSALYLCASSLPRTGTDSYEQYFGPGTRLTVT.

The chain uses TRBV5-6 and TRBJ1-5; no clear D. The CDR3 length is 14 residues. The V and J ends lost 2 bases and 8 bases respectively, with 14 bases between them. Germline V gives CDR1 SGHDT, CDR2 YYEEEE. The CDR3: CASSFRLAKEPQHF. CDR3 DNA sequence: TGTGCCAGCAGCTTCAGGCTCGCTAAGGAGCCCCAGCATTTT.

The chain employs TRBV12-3 or TRBV12-4 and TRBJ2-3; D gene ambiguous. The CDR3 spans 14 residues. The germline V and J ends were trimmed by 1 base and 0 bases, with 5 bases remaining between them. The CDR3 bases are TGTGCCAGCAGTTTAGGAAAAAGCACAGATACGCAGTATTTT. This encodes CASSLGKSTDTQYF.

This clonotype was counted ten times or more. The chain links TRBV12-3 or TRBV12-4 to TRBJ2-3; D possibly corresponds to TRBD1 (6 bases). The CDR3 runs to 15 residues. Trimming stripped 4 bases from V and 0 bases from J, with 11 bases between. This CDR3 reads CASSSRTASTDTQYF. DNA for the CDR3: TGTGCCAGCAGTTCCCGGACAGCTAGCACAGATACGCAGTATTTT.

This chain uses TRBV29-1 with TRBJ1-1; D is perhaps TRBD1 (5 bases). CDR3 size: 11 residues. CDR1 is SQVTM, CDR2 ANQGSEA, per germline. V was pared by 3 bases and J by 3 bases, with 5 bases between. The CDR3 loop is CSVETDTEAFF. CDR3 nucleotides: TGCAGCGTTGAGACAGACACTGAAGCTTTCTTT.

The gene calls are TRBV20-1 and TRBJ2-3, with TRBD1 as a possible D gene (6 bases). The V and J ends lost 6 bases and 2 bases respectively, with 18 bases between them. From germline, CDR1 is DFQATT and CDR2 SNEGSKA (reference sequence). CDR3 length: 15 amino acids. CDR3 DNA: TGCAGTGCAAAAGCAACCACAGGGAACACAGATACGCAGTATTTT. It encodes CSAKATTGNTDTQYF.

This clonotype came up many times. One end of the junction does not line up with germline, which may come from a read error. This chain uses TRBV4-1 with TRBJ1-2; 8 bases align to TRBD1. This CDR3 spans 13 amino acids. Looked up from germline, CDR1 is MGHRA and CDR2 is YSYEKL. The CDR3 DNA is TGTGCCAGCAGCCCGACAGGGGACTATGGCTACACCTTC. Translating it yields CASSPTGDYGYTF.

This clonotype was found a few times. This chain links TRBV5-1 with TRBJ2-2, with TRBD1 matching over 10 bases. This CDR3 contains 17 residues. V dropped 0 bases and J dropped 5; count of bases not matched to a gene: 7. CDR1 and CDR2 from the germline V gene are SGHRS and YFSETQ. CDR3 DNA: TGCGCCAGCAGCTTGGGTCCCGACAGGGGGCGTACCGGGGAGCTGTTTTTT. Translating gives CASSLGPDRGRTGELFF.

This clonotype came up a few times. The V call is TRBV6-1, the J call TRBJ1-3; possibly TRBD1 for D (5 bases). The germline CDR1 and CDR2 sequences are MNHNS and SASEGT. Trimming took 6 bases from V and 3 from J, leaving 12 bases between them. CDR3 length equals 14 residues. CDR3 amino acids: CASSFRGYGNTIYF. For the CDR3, the DNA is TGTGCCAGCAGCTTTAGGGGTTATGGAAACACCATATATTTT.

The chain links TRBV2 to TRBJ2-2, with 10 bases matching TRBD2. Germline CDR1 reads SNHLY; CDR2 reads FYNNEI. The CDR3 is 15 residues long. With V trimmed by 5 bases and J by 4 bases, 4 bases remained unmatched. The CDR3 DNA sequence: TGTGCCAGCAGTAGTAGCGGGAGGCGCACCGGGGAGCTGTTTTTT. This sequence encodes CASSSSGRRTGELFF.

The V call is TRBV4-1, the J call TRBJ2-1; D remains unclear. This CDR3 region has 15 residues. Trimming took 1 base from V and 10 from J, leaving 17 bases between them. Germline V gives CDR1 MGHRA, CDR2 YSYEKL. The CDR3 loop is CASSQGEWINSEQFF. CDR3 coding DNA: TGCGCCAGCAGCCAAGGAGAGTGGATCAACTCCGAGCAGTTCTTC.

This clonotype was counted only a few times. This chain joins TRBV5-1 and TRBJ2-5, with D possibly matching TRBD2 (6 bases). CDR1 and CDR2 from the germline V gene are SGHRS and YFSETQ. V lost 4 bases and J 4 bases, leaving 20 bases between the germline ends. The CDR3 is made up of 16 amino acids. CDR3 DNA sequence: TGCGCCAGCAGCCAAATGGGACCGATCGGGGGAGAGACCCAGTACTTC. Its protein product is CASSQMGPIGGETQYF. Filled out from reference TRBV5-1 and TRBJ2-5, the complete variable domain reads KAGVTQTPRYLIKTRGQQVTLSCSPISGHRSVSWYQQTPGQGLQFLFEYFSETQRNKGNFPGRFSGRQFSNSRSEMNVSTLELGDSALYLCASSQMGPIGGETQYFGPGTRLLVL.

The chain joins TRBV12-3 or TRBV12-4 to TRBJ2-4, with D tentatively TRBD1 (6 bases). Deletions cut 6 bases from V and 0 bases from J, with 15 bases between. CDR3 length: 16 residues. In DNA form, the CDR3 reads TGTGCCAGCAGGCCCACAGGGTTGGCAGCCAAAAACATTCAGTACTTC. This sequence encodes CASRPTGLAAKNIQYF.

This clonotype was counted between two and nine times. This chain connects TRBV3-1 to TRBJ2-5; D may be TRBD2 (5 bases). The CDR3 runs to 15 residues. V lost 0 bases, J lost 10 bases, and 18 bases lay in between. CDR1 and CDR2 from the germline V gene are LGHDT and YNNKEL (reference sequence). Here the CDR3 DNA reads TGTGCCAGCAGCCAAGATGACTACACGGAGGTGGACCAGTACTTC. This translates into CASSQDDYTEVDQYF.